A single sample gave rise to the 29 T cell receptor beta chains below, sequenced in a study of response to subunit inactivated influenza vaccine. TCRdb reanalysed the RT-PCR reads using MiXCR and keeps one entry per CDR3 protein. The sample has 710,000 or so distinct CDR3 sequences, 15% to 19% seen once. The sample here was PBMCs from blood, taken about 11 days after vaccination. These receptors all come from a man aged 50-59 years who received an inactivated influenza vaccine.

J is TRBJ1-6 and V is TRBV5-1, with D unresolved. The CDR3 length is 15 residues. Germline CDR1 is SGHRS and CDR2 is YFSETQ. The V end was cut by 4 bases, the J end by 7 bases, with 15 bases between. The CDR3 bases are TGCGCCAGCAGCAAAACACGGCCGGGAAATTCACCCCTCCACTTT. Translation gives CASSKTRPGNSPLHF.

The chain combines TRBV28 with TRBJ2-7; 7 bases fit TRBD1. After removal of 6 bases from V and 4 bases from J, the junction contained 12 bases not matched to a gene. Germline CDR1 is MDHEN and CDR2 is SYDVKM. The CDR3 runs to 15 residues. The CDR3: CASRYAGTVNYEQYF. Written as DNA, the CDR3 is TGTGCCAGCAGGTATGCCGGGACAGTGAATTACGAGCAGTACTTC.

The rearrangement joins TRBV5-1 to TRBJ2-3; 8 bases are shared with TRBD2. This CDR3 contains 16 residues. CDR1 and CDR2 from the germline V gene are SGHRS and YFSETQ. The J segment lost 2 bases and the V segment lost 3 bases, leaving 8 bases of the junction unmatched. The CDR3 nucleotides are TGCGCCAGCAGCTGGTCCGGGACTAGTTCCACAGATACGCAGTATTTT. This codes for CASSWSGTSSTDTQYF. Variable domain in full (rest from reference TRBV5-1 and TRBJ2-3): KAGVTQTPRYLIKTRGQQVTLSCSPISGHRSVSWYQQTPGQGLQFLFEYFSETQRNKGNFPGRFSGRQFSNSRSEMNVSTLELGDSALYLCASSWSGTSSTDTQYFGPGTRLTVL.

J is TRBJ2-7 and V is TRBV5-1; D might be TRBD2 (6 bases). Germline values: CDR1 SGHRS, CDR2 YFSETQ. This CDR3 is 15 amino acids long. Deletions cut 1 base from V and 4 bases from J, with 15 bases between. In nucleotides, the CDR3 is TGCGCCAGCAGCTTGAAGCTCGGGAGTGATTACGAGCAGTACTTC. Translated, it gives CASSLKLGSDYEQYF.

The chain carries TRBV5-5 and TRBJ1-1; tentatively, D is TRBD1 (6 bases). The CDR3 runs 14 residues. V lost 4 bases and J lost 4, with 14 bases in between. Germline V gives CDR1 SGHKS, CDR2 YYEKEE (reference sequence). As DNA, the CDR3 is TGTGCCAGCAGCCTACTAACAGGGCTCACTGAAGCTTTCTTT. Protein product: CASSLLTGLTEAFF.

The genes are TRBV4-2 and TRBJ2-2; D call uncertain. Germline V gene data show CDR1 as LGHNA and CDR2 as YNFKEQ. Trimming shortened V by 4 bases and J by 3 bases, and 9 bases separated the two germline ends. This CDR3 spans 14 amino acids. As DNA, the CDR3 is TGTGCCAGCAGCCCCCGACCGGACACCGGGGAGCTGTTTTTT. This sequence encodes CASSPRPDTGELFF.

The rearrangement uses TRBV14 and TRBJ1-1, with 7 nucleotides matching TRBD1. The V and J ends lost 2 bases and 5 bases, in that order; junction bases with no gene match: 5. CDR1 SGHDN and CDR2 FVKESK come from the germline V gene. The CDR3 is made up of 14 amino acids. The CDR3 region has the DNA TGTGCCAGCAGCCAACAGGGGGTTTGGACTGAAGCTTTCTTT. Encoded protein: CASSQQGVWTEAFF.

This clonotype was seen a few times. The rearrangement uses TRBV20-1 and TRBJ1-5; no clear D gene. With 0 bases removed from V and 0 bases from J, the gap between germline ends came to 9 bases. The germline gives CDR1 DFQATT, CDR2 SNEGSKA (reference sequence). The CDR3 sequence is 15 residues long. The CDR3 bases are TGCAGTGCTAGAGATCACAGCTTTAGCAATCAGCCCCAGCATTTT. It yields the protein CSARDHSFSNQPQHF.

This clonotype showed up just once. This chain uses TRBV5-4 with TRBJ2-5; D uncertain. CDR3 length equals 15 residues. V shed 4 bases and J shed 0 bases, with 13 bases lying between them. CDR1 and CDR2 (germline): SGHNT, YYREEE (reference sequence). Here the CDR3 DNA reads TGTGCCAGCAGCCAGGACGAGCTAAACCAAGAGACCCAGTACTTC. Protein product: CASSQDELNQETQYF.

The chain links TRBV11-2 to TRBJ2-4; possibly TRBD2 for D (6 bases). With 10 bases removed from V and 8 bases from J, the gap between germline ends came to 18 bases. Germline lookup yields CDR1 SGHAT and CDR2 FQNNGV. The length of the CDR3 is 13 residues. CDR3 DNA: TGTGCCACCCAGGATCTAGGGAGGTACATTCAGTACTTC. This codes for CATQDLGRYIQYF.

This clonotype has just a few counts. The rearrangement uses TRBV6-2 or TRBV6-3 and TRBJ2-4; 7 positions agree with TRBD1. Germline CDR1 reads MNHEY; CDR2 reads SVGEGT. The junction had 11 bases not matched to a gene; V was cut back by 5 bases and J by 7 bases. This CDR3 spans 15 amino acids. CDR3 loop: CASSPLTGMGNIQYF. The CDR3 DNA is TGTGCCAGCAGTCCGCTGACAGGGATGGGGAACATTCAGTACTTC.

This chain joins TRBV9 and TRBJ2-7; 11 bases are a match to TRBD2. The CDR3 is made up of 15 amino acids. Germline loops: CDR1 SGDLS, CDR2 YYNGEE. The J segment lost 3 bases and the V segment lost 4 bases, leaving 6 bases of the junction unmatched. The CDR3 is CASSTGTSGLYEQYF. The DNA of the CDR3 is TGTGCCAGCAGCACCGGGACTAGCGGCCTCTACGAGCAGTACTTC. Supplemented by reference TRBV9 and TRBJ2-7, the full variable domain reads DSGVTQTPKHLITATGQRVTLRCSPRSGDLSVYWYQQSLDQGLQFLIQYYNGEERAKGNILERFSAQQFPDLHSELNLSSLELGDSALYFCASSTGTSGLYEQYFGPGTRLTVT.

This sequence joins TRBV6-5 and TRBJ2-3; TRBD1 is a possible D gene (7 bases). Germline V CDR1 and CDR2: MNHEY, SVGAGI. This CDR3 is built from 16 residues. Deletions cut 0 bases from V and 2 bases from J, with 12 bases between. The CDR3 spells CASSYSGGTVTDTQYF. The CDR3 nucleotides read TGTGCCAGCAGTTACTCAGGGGGGACAGTCACAGATACGCAGTATTTT.

This clonotype appeared a few times. V is TRBV12-3 or TRBV12-4 and J is TRBJ1-6, with D maybe TRBD1 (5 bases). The CDR3 contains 15 residues. Trimming removed 3 bases at V and 10 bases at J, with 16 bases between. CDR3 loop: CASSFRLTAQSPLHF. CDR3 DNA: TGTGCCAGCAGTTTCCGACTGACAGCCCAATCACCCCTCCACTTT.

The chain joins TRBV7-6 to TRBJ2-5; D gene uncertain. CDR1 is SGHVS, CDR2 FNYEAQ, per germline. V lost 2 bases and J lost 4, with 11 bases in between. The CDR3 is 14 amino acids. The CDR3, as DNA: TGTGCCAGCAGCTTATGGACGGGCGGAGAGACCCAGTACTTC. It codes for CASSLWTGGETQYF.

The CDR3 loop is CATSGQGNGELFF. In DNA form, the CDR3 reads TGTGCCACCAGTGGGCAGGGGAACGGGGAGCTGTTTTTT. The chain uses TRBV24-1 and TRBJ2-2, with TRBD1 as a possible D gene (6 bases). Germline V lookup: CDR1 KGHDR, CDR2 SFDVKD. V lost 5 bases, J lost 7 bases, and 10 bases lay in between. The CDR3 is made up of 13 amino acids.

This clonotype showed up many times. The DNA of the CDR3 is TGTGCCAGCAGCCTGAGACAGGGTCGGTCGTGGGGTTCGGACTCTGGGGCCAACGTCCTGACTTTC. Amino acid sequence: CASSLRQGRSWGSDSGANVLTF. This chain links TRBV4-2 with TRBJ2-6, with 7 nucleotides matching TRBD1. V shed 4 bases, J shed 0 bases, and the junction held 21 bases outside the gene matches. The germline CDR1 and CDR2 sequences are LGHNA and YNFKEQ. The CDR3 length is 22 residues.

The chain employs TRBV28 and TRBJ2-5; D may be TRBD2 (5 bases). With 9 bases removed from V and 1 base from J, the gap between germline ends came to 12 bases. The germline V gene has CDR1 MDHEN and CDR2 SYDVKM. The CDR3 consists of 13 residues. The CDR3 loop reads CASGRRFQETQYF. The CDR3 nucleotides read TGTGCCAGTGGAAGGAGGTTCCAAGAGACCCAGTACTTC.

The rearrangement uses TRBV29-1 and TRBJ1-1; D remains unclear. This CDR3 contains 14 residues. Germline V gene lookup returns CDR1 SQVTM and CDR2 ANQGSEA. V was pared by 7 bases and J by 0 bases, with 15 bases between. CDR3 sequence (DNA): TGCAGCGCCGGAAAGCAACGGGTGAACACTGAAGCTTTCTTT. Its protein is CSAGKQRVNTEAFF. The whole variable domain, remainder taken from reference TRBV29-1 and TRBJ1-1, is SAVISQKPSRDICQRGTSLTIQCQVDSQVTMMFWYRQQPGQSLTLIATANQGSEATYESGFVIDKFPISRPNLTFSTLTVSNMSPEDSSIYLCSAGKQRVNTEAFFGQGTRLTVV.

This clonotype was seen a handful of times. The chain is built from TRBV6-2 or TRBV6-3 and TRBJ2-5; D is unresolved. The germline gives CDR1 MNHEY, CDR2 SVGEGT. CDR3 length equals 13 residues. V was cut by 8 bases and J by 1 base, with 11 bases left in between. The CDR3 sequence: CASAKALQETQYF. In nucleotides, the CDR3 is TGTGCCAGCGCAAAAGCACTCCAAGAGACCCAGTACTTC.

This clonotype was observed a few times. The CDR3 coding sequence is TGTGCCAGCAGCTTACCCCTAGAAGGAACAGGCCTTCGAGAGACCCAGTACTTC. Its protein is CASSLPLEGTGLRETQYF. The rearrangement links TRBV7-2 to TRBJ2-5; tentative D call: TRBD1 (5 bases). CDR3 length equals 18 residues. Germline V gene lookup returns CDR1 SGHTA and CDR2 FQGNSA. With 2 bases removed from V and 4 bases from J, the gap between germline ends came to 23 bases.

The rearrangement uses TRBV9 and TRBJ2-1; possible D gene TRBD2, 5 bases. CDR1 and CDR2 (germline): SGDLS, YYNGEE. Trimming took off 0 bases at V and 7 bases at J, with 14 bases between the two ends. The CDR3 has 15 residues. The CDR3 nucleotides are TGTGCCAGCAGCGTAGCCCTCAGCGGTCATAATGAGCAGTTCTTC. This encodes CASSVALSGHNEQFF. The whole variable domain, remainder taken from reference TRBV9 and TRBJ2-1, is DSGVTQTPKHLITATGQRVTLRCSPRSGDLSVYWYQQSLDQGLQFLIQYYNGEERAKGNILERFSAQQFPDLHSELNLSSLELGDSALYFCASSVALSGHNEQFFGPGTRLTVL.

CDR3 in DNA: TGCAGTGCTACCCCAGTCGGTCTAAGCTCCTACGAGCAGTACTTC. Its protein product is CSATPVGLSSYEQYF. The chain joins TRBV20-1 to TRBJ2-7; D uncertain. The CDR3 loop spans 15 amino acids. V lost 4 bases and J 0 bases, leaving 16 bases between the germline ends. Per the germline V gene, CDR1 is DFQATT and CDR2 is SNEGSKA (reference sequence).

The chain recombines TRBV7-9 with TRBJ1-2; weak D call: TRBD1 (5 bases). The CDR3 is 13 residues long. Germline V gene sequence: CDR1 SEHNR, CDR2 FQNEAQ (reference sequence). Trimming removed 4 bases from V and 7 bases from J, with 13 bases in between. The CDR3 DNA is TGTGCCAGCAGCTCGGGACCCCTCGGTGGCTACACCTTC. Its protein product is CASSSGPLGGYTF.

This clonotype was seen only a few times. This chain connects TRBV5-1 to TRBJ1-6, with a weak D call TRBD1 (6 bases). V was trimmed by 0 bases and J by 8 bases, leaving 18 bases between them. The CDR3 spans 17 residues. The germline V gene encodes CDR1 SGHRS and CDR2 YFSETQ. In DNA form, the CDR3 reads TGCGCCAGCAGCTTGGTTGGACAGCAGGACGGGTATTCACCCCTCCACTTT. Translating it yields CASSLVGQQDGYSPLHF.

In this sample, this clonotype turned up many times. The chain has TRBV7-2 and TRBJ2-1, with D perhaps assigned TRBD1 or TRBD2 (6 bases each). V lost 1 base, J lost 6 bases, and 16 bases lay in between. The germline V gene encodes CDR1 SGHTA and CDR2 FQGNSA. CDR3 size: 16 residues. CDR3 loop: CASSLEGDSGRNEQFF. The CDR3 DNA follows: TGTGCCAGCAGCTTAGAGGGGGACTCGGGTCGCAATGAGCAGTTCTTC. The whole variable domain, remainder taken from reference TRBV7-2 and TRBJ2-1, is GAGVSQSPSNKVTEKGKDVELRCDPISGHTALYWYRQSLGQGLEFLIYFQGNSAPDKSGLPSDRFSAERTGGSVSTLTIQRTQQEDSAVYLCASSLEGDSGRNEQFFGPGTRLTVL.

The CDR3 sequence is CASSPFSGGLVPFNQPQHF. CDR3 sequence (DNA): TGTGCCAGCAGCCCCTTCTCAGGGGGTCTGGTACCTTTTAATCAGCCCCAGCATTTT. V gene TRBV6-2 or TRBV6-3 combines with J gene TRBJ1-5; 7 positions match TRBD1. Germline CDR1 is MNHEY and CDR2 is SVGEGT. V lost 6 bases to trimming and J lost 4 bases; unmatched junction nucleotides: 21. This CDR3 is built from 19 residues.

This clonotype appeared many times. The chain joins TRBV6-1 to TRBJ1-6; tentative D call: TRBD1 (6 bases). The CDR3 sequence is 14 residues long. V gave up 6 bases and J gave up 4 bases, with 10 bases separating them. CDR1 is MNHNS, CDR2 SASEGT, per germline. The CDR3 is CASRQGSYNSPLHF. Here the CDR3 DNA reads TGTGCCAGCAGGCAGGGGTCGTATAATTCACCCCTCCACTTT.

This clonotype showed up just a few times. The chain combines TRBV6-7 with TRBJ2-7; D remains ambiguous. TRBV6-7 is an ORF, and what it does is uncertain. The germline V and J ends were trimmed by 11 bases and 1 base, with 9 bases remaining between them. CDR3 length equals 11 residues. In DNA form, the CDR3 reads TGTGCCTCCCCTGGATCCTACGAGCAGTACTTC. Amino acid sequence: CASPGSYEQYF.